Each of the 29 T cell receptor beta chains below was sequenced from the same sample in a study of T cell repertoires in cytomegalovirus infection. No antigens are known for them. TCRdb used MiXCR to reprocess the reads, holding one entry per CDR3 protein. The sample consists of roughly 700,000 distinct CDR3 sequences, 33% of them appearing once. This specimen consisted of cultured PBMCs, obtained from culture after CMV antigen stimulation. All receptors come from a human donor in good health (CMV status not recorded). Some clones in this sample may be carry-over from other donors' samples.

This clonotype was picked up a small number of times. The chain carries TRBV11-2 and TRBJ2-3; either TRBD1 or TRBD2 may fit D (6 bases each). Trimming took off 7 bases at V and 9 bases at J, with 17 bases between the two ends. The germline CDR1 and CDR2 sequences are SGHAT and FQNNGV. This CDR3 contains 13 residues. DNA of the CDR3: TGTGCCAGCACCTCTCGGGGGCGGCAAACGCAGTATTTT. This gives the protein CASTSRGRQTQYF.

This clonotype has just a few counts. V usage is TRBV7-9 and J usage is TRBJ2-2; D possibly corresponds to TRBD2 (5 bases). The CDR3 has 15 residues. The V end lost 1 base, the J end lost 1 base, and 7 bases lay between the germline ends. CDR1 is SEHNR, CDR2 FQNEAQ, per germline (reference sequence). The CDR3 sequence: CASSLERWNTGELFF. As DNA, the CDR3 is TGTGCCAGCAGCTTAGAGCGGTGGAACACCGGGGAGCTGTTTTTT.

This sequence joins TRBV11-3 and TRBJ2-1; D is perhaps TRBD1 (6 bases). CDR1 is SGHNT, CDR2 YENEEA, per germline. V lost 5 bases, J lost 10 bases, and 21 bases lay in between. The CDR3 has 15 residues. The CDR3 DNA is TGTGCCAGCAGCGCACACGGACAGTCTGTTTTGGAGCAGTTCTTC. As protein: CASSAHGQSVLEQFF.

The chain carries TRBV4-1 and TRBJ2-1; D is unresolved. The CDR3 is 14 residues long. Germline values: CDR1 MGHRA, CDR2 YSYEKL. V was cut by 2 bases and J by 0 bases, with 5 bases left in between. In DNA form, the CDR3 reads TGCGCCAGCAGCCAACCGCGCTCCTACAATGAGCAGTTCTTC. The encoded protein is CASSQPRSYNEQFF.

The genes are TRBV5-4 and TRBJ2-5; the D gene could be TRBD1 or TRBD2 (5 bases each). This CDR3 is 14 amino acids long. Per the germline V gene, CDR1 is SGHNT and CDR2 is YYREEE (reference sequence). The V end was cut by 1 base, the J end by 1 base, with 8 bases between. The CDR3 region is CASSLPGTQETQYF. The CDR3 DNA is TGTGCCAGCAGCTTGCCCGGGACCCAAGAGACCCAGTACTTC.

The chain joins TRBV6-2 or TRBV6-3 to TRBJ2-7; unclear D gene. The germline V gene encodes CDR1 MNHEY and CDR2 SVGEGT. The V end was cut by 3 bases, the J end by 0 bases, with 12 bases between. The CDR3 sequence is 15 residues long. In DNA, the CDR3 is TGTGCCAGCAGTTATCCCCCGGGCAGCTCCTACGAGCAGTACTTC. This encodes CASSYPPGSSYEQYF.

This clonotype occurred a few times. The chain is built from TRBV12-3 or TRBV12-4 and TRBJ1-2, with D possibly TRBD1 on 5 matching bases. Trimming took off 10 bases at V and 8 bases at J, with 23 bases between the two ends. CDR3 length equals 14 residues. Written as DNA, the CDR3 is TGTGCCACCGCGAGGGGCCCCGGGTTTGAAGGCTACACCTTC. Translation: CATARGPGFEGYTF.

This clonotype was found once. Germline is not matched at one junction end, which may reflect a read error. This sequence joins TRBV7-1 and TRBJ2-1; TRBD2 agrees at 13 bases. TRBV7-1 is flagged as an ORF with uncertain function. CDR3 length equals 18 residues. The CDR3 region has the DNA TGTGTCAGCAGCTCCGGGACTAGCGGGAAGGTGGTTCGGTTTGAGCAGTTCTTC. This sequence encodes CVSSSGTSGKVVRFEQFF.

The V and J genes are TRBV18 and TRBJ1-1; D is uncertain. V shed 4 bases and J shed 8 bases, with 11 bases lying between them. The CDR3 extends over 12 amino acids. From germline, CDR1 is KGHSH and CDR2 LQKENI. CDR3 DNA: TGTGCCAGCTCACGAGGCATCCTAGAAGCTTTCTTT. This codes for CASSRGILEAFF.

The chain has TRBV7-6 and TRBJ2-5, with unresolved D. This CDR3 is 13 amino acids long. V shed 4 bases and J shed 7 bases, with 13 bases lying between them. The V gene's germline CDR1 is SGHVS and CDR2 FNYEAQ. This CDR3 reads CASSSRLGVTQYF. Written as DNA, the CDR3 is TGTGCCAGCAGCTCCAGACTTGGGGTGACCCAGTACTTC.

J is TRBJ1-6 and V is TRBV12-3 or TRBV12-4; D possibly corresponds to TRBD1 (5 bases). Trimming cost V 1 base and J 9 bases, with 25 bases left between them. This CDR3 is built from 19 residues. CDR3: CASSLVVVGGRRLTSPLHF. Here the CDR3 DNA reads TGTGCCAGCAGTTTAGTCGTCGTCGGGGGGAGGAGACTGACTTCACCCCTCCACTTT.

This clonotype came up a few times. The CDR3 sequence: CASSQGAGGVKTQYF. CDR3 nucleotide sequence: TGTGCCAGCAGCCAAGGGGCAGGGGGCGTAAAGACCCAGTACTTC. This rearrangement joins TRBV28 to TRBJ2-5, with TRBD1 matching 8 bases. This CDR3 has 15 amino acids. Germline loops: CDR1 MDHEN, CDR2 SYDVKM. V was clipped by 6 bases and J by 6 bases; unmatched bases: 12.

There are many counts of this clonotype. This rearrangement joins TRBV7-2 to TRBJ1-1, with a tentative D call TRBD1 (6 bases). Germline V gene data show CDR1 as SGHTA and CDR2 as FQGNSA. The CDR3 runs 14 residues. V lost 4 bases, J lost 10 bases, and 19 bases lay in between. Here the CDR3 DNA reads TGTGCCAGCAGCTCCCCGGACAGACAACCTGGAGCTTTCTTT. Encoded protein: CASSSPDRQPGAFF.

V and J are TRBV7-9 and TRBJ1-3; a possible D gene is TRBD1 (5 bases). This CDR3 comprises 16 residues. V was trimmed by 2 bases and J by 0 bases, leaving 11 bases between them. CDR1 is SEHNR, CDR2 FQNEAQ, per germline (reference sequence). DNA for the CDR3: TGTGCCAGCAGCTTACCGGGACTGCGCTCTGGAAACACCATATATTTT. Protein: CASSLPGLRSGNTIYF.

This clonotype has only a few counts. One junction end does not reproduce the germline sequence, and a read error may be involved. This chain uses TRBV7-2 with TRBJ2-1, with D unresolved. Germline V gene data show CDR1 as SGHTA and CDR2 as FQGNSA. There are 11 residues in the CDR3. The CDR3 is CASSFYDEQFF. CDR3 coding DNA: TGTGCCAGCAGCTTCTACGATGAGCAGTTCTTC.

This chain connects TRBV7-6 to TRBJ1-5; a possible D gene is TRBD1 (5 bases). Germline CDR1 reads SGHVS; CDR2 reads FNYEAQ. The CDR3 runs 15 residues. V shed 0 bases and J shed 2 bases, with 8 bases lying between them. CDR3 sequence: CASSLAQGGNQPQHF. The CDR3, as DNA: TGTGCCAGCAGCTTAGCTCAGGGAGGCAATCAGCCCCAGCATTTT.

The V and J genes are TRBV15 and TRBJ2-5; no definite D call. The CDR3 is made up of 13 amino acids. Germline V gives CDR1 LNHNV, CDR2 YYDKDF (reference sequence). V lost 1 base and J 5 bases, leaving 8 bases between the germline ends. Here the CDR3 DNA reads TGTGCCACCAGCAGAGCCCCTGGCGAGACCCAGTACTTC. Its protein product is CATSRAPGETQYF.

Worth noting for this clonotype: The junction does not match germline at one end; this may be a read error. V is TRBV10-3 and J is TRBJ1-3; TRBD1 aligns across 10 bases. CDR3 length: 18 amino acids. Germline CDR1 is ENHRY and CDR2 is SYGVKD. CDR3 coding DNA: TGTGCCATCACACGGACAGGGGGAGATGTGATCGGTGGAAGCACCATATATTTT. Protein sequence: CAITRTGGDVIGGSTIYF.

This chain joins TRBV6-2 or TRBV6-3 and TRBJ1-4, with unresolved D. The CDR3 length is 14 residues. Germline V gene data show CDR1 as MNHEY and CDR2 as SVGEGT. V was shortened by 2 bases and J by 7 bases, with 11 bases between the two germline ends. CDR3 protein: CASSYVTGTEKLFF. In DNA, the CDR3 is TGTGCCAGCAGTTACGTGACGGGAACTGAAAAACTGTTTTTT.

The chain employs TRBV12-3 or TRBV12-4 and TRBJ1-5; D unclear. CDR3 length: 16 residues. Deletions cut 1 base from V and 7 bases from J, with 17 bases between. The CDR3 loop reads CASSLGSGGWEQPQHF. For the CDR3, the DNA is TGTGCCAGCAGTTTAGGGTCGGGAGGCTGGGAGCAGCCCCAGCATTTT.

This clonotype was observed a handful of times. The chain couples TRBV3-1 to TRBJ1-1; the D gene is possibly TRBD1 (5 bases). There are 14 residues in the CDR3. V lost 1 base and J lost 1, with 7 bases in between. Per germline, CDR1 LGHDT and CDR2 YNNKEL (reference sequence). The CDR3 spells CASSQAGGNTEAFF. CDR3 DNA sequence: TGTGCCAGCAGCCAAGCCGGGGGGAACACTGAAGCTTTCTTT.

The chain uses TRBV6-2 or TRBV6-3 and TRBJ2-2; 7 bases agree with TRBD1. V was pared by 6 bases and J by 7 bases, with 8 bases of the junction left unmatched. This CDR3 comprises 14 residues. The V gene's germline CDR1 is MNHEY and CDR2 SVGEGT. The CDR3, as DNA: TGTGCCAGCAGCCGGGACAGAGTAATCGGGGAGCTGTTTTTT. This translates into CASSRDRVIGELFF.

The rearrangement uses TRBV20-1 and TRBJ2-7, with 9 positions matching TRBD1. Per the germline V gene, CDR1 is DFQATT and CDR2 is SNEGSKA (reference sequence). V trimming: 1 base; J trimming: 3 bases; junction bases outside the gene matches: 4. The length of the CDR3 is 14 residues. The CDR3 nucleotides read TGCAGTGCTAGAGTCGGGACAGGGCTCTACGAGCAGTACTTC. Residues: CSARVGTGLYEQYF.

This clonotype was counted only a few times. The chain recombines TRBV6-5 with TRBJ2-2, with D possibly TRBD2 on 6 matching bases. In germline, CDR1 is MNHEY, CDR2 SVGAGI. Trimming left V 5 bases short and J 7 bases short, with 20 bases between. The CDR3 runs 16 residues. This CDR3 is CASSQRPLAASGELFF. In DNA, the CDR3 is TGTGCCAGCAGTCAACGACCACTAGCCGCCAGCGGGGAGCTGTTTTTT.

The chain links TRBV4-1 to TRBJ2-1; maybe TRBD2 (6 bases). V lost 1 base, J lost 2 bases, and 21 bases lay in between. The CDR3 is made up of 19 amino acids. Germline CDR1 is MGHRA and CDR2 is YSYEKL. The CDR3 sequence: CASSQVAGLASTAYNEQFF. CDR3 sequence (DNA): TGCGCCAGCAGCCAAGTTGCGGGACTTGCTAGTACCGCCTACAATGAGCAGTTCTTC.

The V gene is TRBV12-3 or TRBV12-4, the J gene TRBJ2-7; TRBD1 matches 8 bases. The CDR3 is 13 amino acids. The V and J ends lost 10 bases and 4 bases, in that order; junction bases with no gene match: 9. The CDR3 sequence is CATGRQGAYEQYF. The CDR3 bases are TGTGCCACCGGGCGGCAGGGGGCTTACGAGCAGTACTTC.

The rearrangement joins TRBV6-5 to TRBJ2-3, with a tentative D call TRBD2 (6 bases). CDR1 and CDR2 (germline): MNHEY, SVGAGI. V lost 1 base and J lost 6, with 14 bases in between. The CDR3 is made up of 15 amino acids. In DNA form, the CDR3 reads TGTGCCAGCAGTTACTACGCCGCGGGGCTGGATACGCAGTATTTT. Its translation: CASSYYAAGLDTQYF.

The chain has TRBV6-6 and TRBJ1-5, with TRBD1 as a possible D gene (6 bases). Trimming pared 0 bases from V and 6 bases from J, leaving 18 bases between. Per germline, CDR1 MNHNY and CDR2 SVGAGI (reference sequence). The CDR3 has 17 residues. CDR3 protein: CASSYSKAGAGVQPQHF. As DNA, the CDR3 is TGTGCCAGCAGTTACTCGAAGGCAGGGGCAGGCGTTCAGCCCCAGCATTTT.

This clonotype was seen only a few times. This chain connects TRBV7-2 to TRBJ1-2, with no clear D. The CDR3 runs to 14 residues. V lost 5 bases, J lost 8 bases, and 18 bases lay in between. The germline CDR1 and CDR2 sequences are SGHTA and FQGNSA. The DNA of the CDR3 is TGTGCCAGCAGCCCAAAAATGGCCGGACGGGGCTACACCTTC. Protein product: CASSPKMAGRGYTF.